A single T cell receptor beta chain is shown here with its context. This clonotype was counted between two and nine times. The clone's antigen remains unknown. One base away there is no much larger clone; base qualities are not given. CDR1 is given as SGHRS and CDR2 as YFSETQ, both from the germline V gene. The CDR3 covers 15 residues, taking in both the cysteine and the phenylalanine. Of the read, only the CDR3 DNA is kept; its 45 bases are in frame from base 1. V is shortened by 3 bases, J by 5 bases, and the region joining them spans 18 bases. Library prep was done by RT-PCR. Data came from an Illumina HiSeq 2500. The public reads were quality trimmed at Q25 with fastp and then assembled into clones with MiXCR by TCRdb, keeping productive beta chains. Entries are consolidated by CDR3 protein sequence, retaining the most common genes and DNA. A total of 710,000 or so distinct CDR3 sequences appear in this sample, about a sixth of them only once. About 9.9% of the sample comes from the top ten.

The source of the sample is a study of response to subunit inactivated influenza vaccine (dated by TCRdb to 2016 to 2019). In terms of the full investigation: Deep quantitative profiling of the T cell receptor repertoire was used in the study to follow responses to a trivalent subunit inactivated influenza vaccine.

What the study reported, not specific to this receptor: The authors suggested that each seasonal influenza vaccination may recruit only a limited number of new T cells.

Recombination joined TRBV5-1 with TRBJ2-7, and TRBD2 may be the D gene, going by 5 matching bases. The TCR originated in a man between 50 and 59 years old who received an inactivated influenza vaccine. Donor details come from another sample of the same person, matched by shared clones. Sequences were derived from PBMCs from blood, sampled roughly 12 days after vaccination. The CDR3 sequence is CASSYGERPRDEQYF. The DNA is as follows: TGCGCCAGCAGCTACGGGGAAAGACCCCGAGACGAGCAGTACTTC.